This TCR beta chain stems from a study of T cell clonotyping in hematopoietic cell transplantation. Study-level findings and limits: Few recipient clonotypes overlapped donors; over 95% were de novo at given depth. Pathologically expanded recipient clonotypes increased progressively from day 30 to day 180 as diversity fell. Graft donor and pretransplant recipient Inverse Simpson Index values predicted broader posttransplant TCR diversity.

The CDR3 contains 15 residues. V was pared by 7 bases and J by 6 bases, with 11 bases of the junction left unmatched. The germline V gene has CDR1 SGDLS and CDR2 YYNGEE. Assay: immunoSEQ multiplex PCR; the TCRdb copy retains only in-frame clones and omits some. The table lists around 9,300 clones, approximately 85% of them singletons, with around 30% in the top ten. On this clone itself: Its target is not known.

The chain combines TRBV9 with TRBJ2-3; 10 bases align to TRBD2. The origin of this receptor is a female patient aged 30 to 45 who had an allogeneic stem cell transplant, so the T cells may come from the graft donor. Some clones in this sample may be carry-over from other donors' samples. This material consisted of PBMCs, taken 180 days after allogeneic stem cell transplant. The CDR3 sequence: CASATSGANRDTQYF. CDR3 bases: TGTGCCAGCGCTACTAGCGGGGCTAACCGCGATACGCAGTATTTT.